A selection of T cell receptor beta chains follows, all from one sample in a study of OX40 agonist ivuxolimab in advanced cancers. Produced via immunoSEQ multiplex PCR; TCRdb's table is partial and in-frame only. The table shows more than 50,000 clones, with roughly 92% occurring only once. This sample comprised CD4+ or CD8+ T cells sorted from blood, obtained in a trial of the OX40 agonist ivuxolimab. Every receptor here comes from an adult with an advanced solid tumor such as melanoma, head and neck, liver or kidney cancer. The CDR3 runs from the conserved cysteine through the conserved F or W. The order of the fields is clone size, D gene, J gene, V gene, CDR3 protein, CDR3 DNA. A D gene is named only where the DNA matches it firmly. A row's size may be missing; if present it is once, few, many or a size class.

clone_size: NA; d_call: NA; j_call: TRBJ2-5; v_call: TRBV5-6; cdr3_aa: CASLLLTNPQETQYF; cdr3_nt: TGTGCCAGCTTACTTCTTACCAACCCCCAAGAGACCCAGTACTTC
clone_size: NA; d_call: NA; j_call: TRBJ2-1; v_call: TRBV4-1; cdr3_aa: CASSQGDGREFF; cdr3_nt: TGCGCCAGCAGCCAAGGGGACGGAAGGGAGTTCTTC
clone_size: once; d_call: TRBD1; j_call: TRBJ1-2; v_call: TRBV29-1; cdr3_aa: CSASGTEYGYTF; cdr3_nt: TGCAGCGCCTCCGGGACAGAATATGGCTACACCTTC
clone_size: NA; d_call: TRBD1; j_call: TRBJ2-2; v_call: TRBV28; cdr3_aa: CASSWDSNTGELFF; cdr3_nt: TGTGCCAGCAGCTGGGACAGTAACACCGGGGAGCTGTTTTTT
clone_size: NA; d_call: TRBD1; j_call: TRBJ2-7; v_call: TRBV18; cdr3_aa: CASSWTGADEQYF; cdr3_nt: TGTGCCAGCTCCTGGACAGGGGCCGACGAGCAGTACTTC
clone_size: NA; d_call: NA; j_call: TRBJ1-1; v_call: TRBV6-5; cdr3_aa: CASSYEVNTEAFF; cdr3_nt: TGTGCCAGCAGTTACGAAGTGAACACTGAAGCTTTCTTT
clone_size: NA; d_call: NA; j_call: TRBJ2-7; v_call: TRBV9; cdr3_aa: CASSVTSSPYEQYF; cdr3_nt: TGTGCCAGCAGCGTTACTAGCTCTCCTTACGAGCAGTACTTC
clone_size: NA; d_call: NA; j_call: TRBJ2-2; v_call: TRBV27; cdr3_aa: CASSQAGELFF; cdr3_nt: TGTGCCAGCAGTCAGGCCGGGGAGCTGTTTTTT
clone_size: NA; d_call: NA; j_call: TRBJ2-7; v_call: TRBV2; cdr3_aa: CASSIIPDPPYEQYF; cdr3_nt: TGTGCCAGCAGCATTATACCGGACCCCCCCTACGAGCAGTACTTC
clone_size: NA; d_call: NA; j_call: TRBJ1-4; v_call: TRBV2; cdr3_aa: CASSKGRVLNEKLFF; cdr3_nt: TGTGCCAGCAGTAAGGGGAGGGTACTGAATGAAAAACTGTTTTTT
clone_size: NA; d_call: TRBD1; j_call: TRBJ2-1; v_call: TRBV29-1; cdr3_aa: CSVDGSGGSYNEQFF; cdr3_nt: TGCAGCGTTGATGGATCAGGGGGTTCCTACAATGAGCAGTTCTTC
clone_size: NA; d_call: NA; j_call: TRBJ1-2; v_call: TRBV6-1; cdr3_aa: CASSEAGAEDGYTF; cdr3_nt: TGTGCCAGCAGTGAAGCTGGGGCAGAGGATGGCTACACCTTC
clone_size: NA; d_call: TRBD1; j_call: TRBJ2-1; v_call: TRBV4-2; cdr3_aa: CASSQDEGAHNEQFF; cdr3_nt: TGTGCCAGCAGCCAAGATGAGGGGGCTCACAATGAGCAGTTCTTC
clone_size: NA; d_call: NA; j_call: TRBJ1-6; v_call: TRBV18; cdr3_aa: CASSPPWVTNSPLHF; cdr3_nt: TGTGCCAGCTCACCACCGTGGGTGACCAATTCACCCCTCCACTTT
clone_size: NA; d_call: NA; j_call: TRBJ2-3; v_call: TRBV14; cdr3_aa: CASSPISSTDTQYF; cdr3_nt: TGTGCCAGCAGTCCAATTTCTAGCACAGATACGCAGTATTTT
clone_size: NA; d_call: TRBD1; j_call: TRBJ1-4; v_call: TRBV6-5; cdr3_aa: CASSTQDRDEKLFF; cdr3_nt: TGTGCCAGCAGTACCCAGGACAGGGATGAAAAACTGTTTTTT
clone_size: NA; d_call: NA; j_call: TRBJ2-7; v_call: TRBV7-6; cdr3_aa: CASSPGPSPPNEQYF; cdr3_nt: TGTGCCAGCAGCCCAGGGCCATCGCCCCCTAACGAGCAGTACTTC
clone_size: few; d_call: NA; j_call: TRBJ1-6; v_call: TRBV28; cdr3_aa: CASTYPGEAYNSPLHF; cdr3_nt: TGTGCCAGCACCTATCCGGGGGAAGCCTATAATTCACCCCTCCACTTT
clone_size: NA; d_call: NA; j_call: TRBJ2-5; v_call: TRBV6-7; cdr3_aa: CASSQPVRRETQYF; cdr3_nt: TGTGCCAGCAGCCAGCCAGTGCGGCGGGAGACCCAGTACTTC
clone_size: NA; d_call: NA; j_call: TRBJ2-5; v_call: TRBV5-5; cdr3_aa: CASSSQEAGETQYF; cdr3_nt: TGTGCCAGCAGCTCTCAAGAGGCGGGGGAGACCCAGTACTTC
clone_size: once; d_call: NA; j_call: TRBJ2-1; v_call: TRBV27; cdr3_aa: CASTGTDTYNEQFF; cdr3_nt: TGTGCCAGCACCGGGACGGATACCTACAATGAGCAGTTCTTC
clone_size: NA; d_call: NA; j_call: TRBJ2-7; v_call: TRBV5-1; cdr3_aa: CASSLQQGGYEQYF; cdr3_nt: TGCGCCAGCAGCTTACAGCAGGGTGGCTACGAGCAGTACTTC
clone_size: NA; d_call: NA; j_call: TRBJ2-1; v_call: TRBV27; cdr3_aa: CASSLFVENEQFF; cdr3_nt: TGTGCCAGCAGTTTATTCGTGGAGAATGAGCAGTTCTTC
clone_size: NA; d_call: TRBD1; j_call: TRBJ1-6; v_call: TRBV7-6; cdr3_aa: CASSLGLTEQGLKSYNSPLHF; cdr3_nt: TGTGCCAGCAGCTTAGGTTTAACAGAACAGGGGCTTAAATCCTATAATTCACCCCTCCACTTT
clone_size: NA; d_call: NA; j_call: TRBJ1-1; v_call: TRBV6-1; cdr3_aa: CASSEISGGGTEAFF; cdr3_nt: TGTGCCAGCAGTGAAATTTCGGGGGGTGGCACTGAAGCTTTCTTT
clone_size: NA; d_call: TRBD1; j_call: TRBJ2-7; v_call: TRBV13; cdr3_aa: CASSDGTGYEQYF; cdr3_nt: TGTGCCAGCTCGGACGGGACAGGGTACGAGCAGTACTTC
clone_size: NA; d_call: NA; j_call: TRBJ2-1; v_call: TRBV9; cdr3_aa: CASSVEAYNEQFF; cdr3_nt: TGTGCCAGCAGCGTAGAGGCTTACAATGAGCAGTTCTTC
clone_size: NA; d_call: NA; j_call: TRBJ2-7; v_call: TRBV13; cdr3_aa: CASSLGQSYEQYF; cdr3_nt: TGTGCCAGCAGCTTAGGGCAGTCCTACGAGCAGTACTTC
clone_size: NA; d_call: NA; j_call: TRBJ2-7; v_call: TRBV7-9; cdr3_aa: CASSLRAYEQYF; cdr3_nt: TGTGCCAGCAGCTTAAGGGCCTACGAGCAGTACTTC
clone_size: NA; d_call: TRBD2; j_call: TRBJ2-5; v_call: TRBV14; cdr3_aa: CASSRGTSGVETQYF; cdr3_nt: TGTGCCAGCAGCCGAGGGACTAGCGGGGTAGAGACCCAGTACTTC
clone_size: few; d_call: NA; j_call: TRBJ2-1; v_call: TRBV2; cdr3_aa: CASSGEAQESDEQFF; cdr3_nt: TGTGCCAGCAGTGGGGAGGCCCAGGAGAGCGATGAGCAGTTCTTC
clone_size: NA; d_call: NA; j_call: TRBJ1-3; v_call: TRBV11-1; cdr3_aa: CASKWGFATDGNTIYF; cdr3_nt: TGTGCCAGCAAATGGGGTTTCGCGACAGATGGAAACACCATATATTTT